Following are 29 T cell receptor beta chains from one sample sequenced in a study of T cell repertoires in ileal Crohn's disease. This table comes from immunoSEQ multiplex PCR, and its TCRdb copy is limited to in-frame clones, with some not included. There are some 28,000 clones in the sample; around 80% occur only once, and 5.5% to 6.5% lies in the top ten. Sequencing used ileal tissue. The source of these receptors is an adult with Crohn's disease.

V gene TRBV29-1 combines with J gene TRBJ1-2, with 10 bases fitting TRBD1. Germline assignment: CDR1 SQVTM and CDR2 ANQGSEA. J lost 6 bases, V lost 5 bases, and 6 bases had no gene match. The CDR3 consists of 13 residues. CDR3 sequence (DNA): TGCAGCGTTAGTCATGGGACAGGGGATGGCTACACCTTC. Translating gives CSVSHGTGDGYTF.

V usage is TRBV6-5 and J usage is TRBJ2-5, with TRBD2 as a possible D gene (7 bases). The DNA matches TRBJ2-7 better at its end, which makes the J call doubtful. Germline CDR1 is MNHEY and CDR2 is SVGAGI. The CDR3 runs 15 residues. The CDR3 nucleotides are TGTGCCAGCGGGGAGGGGGTGGGGCGGATCTACGAGCAGTACTTC. Its translation is CASGEGVGRIYEQYF.

The chain employs TRBV9 and TRBJ1-1; D remains unclear. Germline assignment: CDR1 SGDLS and CDR2 YYNGEE. The CDR3 has 14 residues. V dropped 1 base and J dropped 1 base, with 8 bases sitting between them. CDR3 loop: CASSVRSSNTEAFF. The CDR3 DNA sequence: TGTGCCAGCAGCGTACGCAGTTCGAACACTGAAGCTTTCTTT.

This clone was counted a few times. Here the CDR3 reads CAWSVQTGELFF. In nucleotides, the CDR3 is TGTGCCTGGAGTGTACAAACCGGGGAGCTGTTTTTT. J is TRBJ2-2 and V is TRBV30; D unresolved. V gave up 0 bases and J gave up 5 bases, with 4 bases separating them. Germline assignment: CDR1 GTSNPN and CDR2 SVGIG (reference sequence). This CDR3 is 12 amino acids long.

V gene TRBV7-9 combines with J gene TRBJ2-1; 7 bases agree with TRBD1. The junction had 5 bases not matched to a gene; V was cut back by 5 bases and J by 1 base. CDR1 and CDR2 from the germline V gene are SEHNR and FQNEAQ (reference sequence). The CDR3 loop spans 15 amino acids. In DNA, the CDR3 is TGTGCCAGCAGCAGTTACAGGGGTTCCTACAATGAGCAGTTCTTC. Translating it yields CASSSYRGSYNEQFF.

The chain couples TRBV9 to TRBJ2-7; possible D gene TRBD1, 5 bases. Germline V gives CDR1 SGDLS, CDR2 YYNGEE. Trimming stripped 7 bases from V and 6 bases from J, with 17 bases between. This CDR3 has 13 residues. The CDR3 DNA reads TGTGCCAGCGGACGAGGACATTCTCCCGAGCAGTACTTC. Its translation: CASGRGHSPEQYF.

This clone was seen just once. The J gene is TRBJ2-2, the V gene TRBV6-1; no clear D. CDR1 and CDR2 (germline): MNHNS, SASEGT. There are 14 residues in the CDR3. V was clipped by 6 bases and J by 0 bases, with 8 bases between them. The CDR3 region is CASRVYANTGELFF. CDR3 DNA sequence: TGTGCCAGCAGGGTCTACGCGAACACCGGGGAGCTGTTTTTT.

The V gene is TRBV7-2, the J gene TRBJ2-1, with 9 bases fitting TRBD1. This CDR3 is 15 amino acids long. Per germline, CDR1 SGHTA and CDR2 FQGNSA. V shed 6 bases, J shed 5 bases, and the junction held 8 bases outside the gene matches. CDR3 sequence reads: CASRSGTGMDNEQFF. In DNA form, the CDR3 reads TGTGCCAGCAGATCCGGGACAGGGATGGACAATGAGCAGTTCTTC.

The V gene is TRBV5-1, the J gene TRBJ1-6; TRBD1 agrees at 7 bases. V shed 3 bases, J shed 7 bases, and the junction held 7 bases outside the gene matches. The germline CDR1 and CDR2 sequences are SGHRS and YFSETQ. CDR3 size: 15 residues. CDR3 loop: CASSYYDRDNSPLHF. The CDR3 coding sequence is TGCGCCAGCAGCTATTATGACAGGGACAATTCACCCCTCCACTTT.

The rearrangement links TRBV6-5 to TRBJ2-1; 7 nucleotides line up with TRBD1. Germline V gene lookup returns CDR1 MNHEY and CDR2 SVGAGI. CDR3 size: 12 residues. V gave up 6 bases and J gave up 5 bases; unmatched junction bases: 1. CDR3 DNA sequence: TGTGCCAGCAGGACAGGGCACAATGAGCAGTTCTTC. It encodes CASRTGHNEQFF.

This chain joins TRBV11-3 and TRBJ2-1; 7 bases agree with TRBD1. After removal of 1 base from V and 6 bases from J, the junction contained 0 bases not matched to a gene. The CDR3 covers 13 residues. Looked up from germline, CDR1 is SGHNT and CDR2 is YENEEA. The CDR3 reads CASSLGTGNEQFF. The CDR3 nucleotides are TGTGCCAGCAGCTTAGGGACAGGCAATGAGCAGTTCTTC.

CDR3 amino acids: CASRSLDRVGEQYF. The CDR3 DNA is TGTGCCAGCAGATCCCTGGACAGGGTGGGCGAGCAGTACTTC. This sequence joins TRBV6-5 and TRBJ2-7; 8 positions match TRBD1. V shed 6 bases, J shed 6 bases, and the junction held 10 bases outside the gene matches. In germline, CDR1 is MNHEY, CDR2 SVGAGI. CDR3 length: 14 residues.

This sequence joins TRBV6-5 and TRBJ2-1; D not certain. This CDR3 is 11 amino acids long. Trimming cost V 4 bases and J 6 bases, with 4 bases left between them. Germline V gene lookup returns CDR1 MNHEY and CDR2 SVGAGI. The CDR3 sequence: CASSSLNEQFF. The CDR3 DNA reads as TGTGCCAGCAGTTCTCTCAATGAGCAGTTCTTC.

The chain links TRBV12-5 to TRBJ2-2; possible D gene TRBD2, 5 bases. CDR3 length: 14 amino acids. Germline loops: CDR1 LGHNT, CDR2 FRNRAP. Trimming cost V 7 bases and J 7 bases, with 16 bases left between them. This chain's CDR3 is CASAPRAWGGELFF. The CDR3 region has the DNA TGTGCTAGTGCTCCGAGGGCCTGGGGCGGGGAGCTGTTTTTT.

V and J are TRBV5-1 and TRBJ1-5; D perhaps matches TRBD1 (5 bases). Germline values: CDR1 SGHRS, CDR2 YFSETQ. Trimming left V 0 bases short and J 6 bases short, with 16 bases between. The length of the CDR3 is 16 residues. This chain's CDR3 is CASSLGGREVGQPQHF. In nucleotides, the CDR3 is TGCGCCAGCAGCTTGGGGGGCAGGGAGGTAGGTCAGCCCCAGCATTTT. Looking up the rest from reference TRBV5-1 and TRBJ1-5 gives the full variable domain: KAGVTQTPRYLIKTRGQQVTLSCSPISGHRSVSWYQQTPGQGLQFLFEYFSETQRNKGNFPGRFSGRQFSNSRSEMNVSTLELGDSALYLCASSLGGREVGQPQHFGDGTRLSIL.

CDR3 bases: TGCGCCAGCAGCGTTCAGGGGGGAATGAATAATTCACCCCTCCACTTT. Its translation is CASSVQGGMNNSPLHF. The rearrangement links TRBV5-1 to TRBJ1-6; TRBD1 aligns across 7 bases. The CDR3 sequence is 16 residues long. Germline assignment: CDR1 SGHRS and CDR2 YFSETQ. V was clipped by 4 bases and J by 5 bases; unmatched bases: 9. Full variable domain (remainder filled in from reference TRBV5-1 and TRBJ1-6): KAGVTQTPRYLIKTRGQQVTLSCSPISGHRSVSWYQQTPGQGLQFLFEYFSETQRNKGNFPGRFSGRQFSNSRSEMNVSTLELGDSALYLCASSVQGGMNNSPLHFGNGTRLTVT.

The chain employs TRBV18 and TRBJ2-3, with TRBD1 identical over 10 bases. Losses at the gene ends were 5 bases for V and 4 bases for J; bases not matched to a gene: 9. Germline CDR1 KGHSH, CDR2 LQKENI. The CDR3 extends over 16 amino acids. The CDR3 nucleotides read TGTGCCAGCTCATCTATATCGACAGGGGGCTCAGATACGCAGTATTTT. This translates into CASSSISTGGSDTQYF. Looking up the rest from reference TRBV18 and TRBJ2-3 gives the full variable domain: NAGVMQNPRHLVRRRGQEARLRCSPMKGHSHVYWYRQLPEEGLKFMVYLQKENIIDESGMPKERFSAEFPKEGPSILRIQQVVRGDSAAYFCASSSISTGGSDTQYFGPGTRLTVL.

V and J are TRBV18 and TRBJ1-1; D gene ambiguous. The CDR3 covers 16 residues. Germline CDR1 KGHSH, CDR2 LQKENI. Trimming took off 2 bases at V and 0 bases at J, with 13 bases between the two ends. CDR3 in amino acids: CASSPYGGRLNTEAFF. The CDR3 coding sequence is TGTGCCAGCTCACCATACGGCGGCCGGTTGAACACTGAAGCTTTCTTT.

This clone was found once. This chain joins TRBV5-1 and TRBJ1-2; no reliable D call. CDR1 is SGHRS and CDR2 is YFSETQ in the germline V gene. The CDR3 totals 17 residues. The ends were cut back, 0 bases at V and 1 base at J, with 16 bases in the middle. CDR3 sequence (DNA): TGCGCCAGCAGCTTGGTTATCGCGGGCAAGTTTAACTATGGCTACACCTTC. It specifies CASSLVIAGKFNYGYTF.

This chain connects TRBV5-1 to TRBJ2-1; 7 bases are a match to TRBD2. The CDR3 extends over 19 amino acids. V trimming: 4 bases; J trimming: 9 bases; junction bases outside the gene matches: 25. CDR1 is SGHRS, CDR2 YFSETQ, per germline. CDR3 protein: CASSPVGTTTMSSRAEQFF. The CDR3 DNA sequence: TGCGCCAGCAGCCCCGTAGGGACTACTACAATGAGCTCCCGGGCTGAGCAGTTCTTC.

The rearrangement uses TRBV19 and TRBJ1-4; a weak D match, TRBD1 (6 bases). The germline V gene has CDR1 LNHDA and CDR2 SQIVND (reference sequence). CDR3 length equals 14 residues. V lost 5 bases to trimming and J lost 8 bases, with 15 bases between them. CDR3 in amino acids: CASSLRTELEKLFF. In DNA form, the CDR3 reads TGTGCCAGTAGTCTCCGGACAGAACTCGAAAAACTGTTTTTT.

The chain uses TRBV30 and TRBJ2-2; D ambiguous. Germline V gene sequence: CDR1 GTSNPN, CDR2 SVGIG (reference sequence). Trimming removed 3 bases at V and 6 bases at J, with 5 bases between. The length of the CDR3 is 11 residues. The CDR3 DNA reads as TGTGCCTGGAGCGAGGCCGGGGAGCTGTTTTTT. Translation gives CAWSEAGELFF. The whole variable domain, remainder taken from reference TRBV30 and TRBJ2-2, is SQTIHQWPATLVQPVGSPLSLECTVEGTSNPNLYWYRQAAGRGLQLLFYSVGIGQISSEVPQNLSASRPQDRQFILSSKKLLLSDSGFYLCAWSEAGELFFGEGSRLTVL.

The rearrangement uses TRBV19 and TRBJ2-7; 8 nucleotides agree with TRBD1. J gave up 0 bases and V 3 bases, and 4 bases lay outside the gene matches. The CDR3 extends over 15 amino acids. The V gene's germline CDR1 is LNHDA and CDR2 SQIVND (reference sequence). The CDR3 DNA reads as TGTGCCAGTAGTATTGCCGGACAGGGCTCCTACGAGCAGTACTTC. Its protein is CASSIAGQGSYEQYF.

CDR3 protein: CASSMRGYTEAFF. The CDR3 region has the DNA TGTGCCAGCAGCATGAGGGGGTACACTGAAGCTTTCTTT. The chain links TRBV7-9 to TRBJ1-1, with D perhaps matching TRBD1 (6 bases). Germline CDR1 is SEHNR and CDR2 is FQNEAQ (reference sequence). The CDR3 covers 13 residues. V lost 5 bases and J lost 3, with 10 bases in between.

CDR3 in DNA: TGCGCCAGCAGCTCCTCCGGGACAGGGGTCACTGAAGCTTTCTTT. This encodes CASSSSGTGVTEAFF. This chain joins TRBV5-1 and TRBJ1-1, with 10 bases matching TRBD1. Germline loops: CDR1 SGHRS, CDR2 YFSETQ. The CDR3 contains 15 residues. V trimming: 3 bases; J trimming: 4 bases; junction bases outside the gene matches: 6.

The CDR3 DNA is TGTGCTAGTAGCACAGGGCTACAGACTGAAGCTTTCTTT. Protein: CASSTGLQTEAFF. V is TRBV12-5 and J is TRBJ1-1, with D tentatively TRBD1 (6 bases). CDR3 length: 13 residues. V gave up 8 bases and J gave up 5 bases, with 15 bases separating them. The germline V gene has CDR1 LGHNT and CDR2 FRNRAP.

The J gene is TRBJ1-4, the V gene TRBV27; D is undetermined. The CDR3 loop spans 14 amino acids. CDR1 and CDR2 from the germline V gene are MNHEY and SMNVEV (reference sequence). The V gene lost 2 bases and the J gene lost 7 bases, with 11 bases spanning the gap. CDR3 in amino acids: CASSLRRAGEKLFF. The DNA of the CDR3 is TGTGCCAGCAGTTTAAGGCGGGCGGGTGAAAAACTGTTTTTT.

The V and J genes are TRBV6-1 and TRBJ2-2; 11 nucleotides align to TRBD1. This CDR3 region has 15 residues. Germline V gene data show CDR1 as MNHNS and CDR2 as SASEGT. Trimming removed 6 bases from V and 6 bases from J; junction bases left unmatched: 6. In DNA, the CDR3 is TGTGCCAGCAGGGGGGGGACAGGGGGTCCCGGGGAGCTGTTTTTT. It encodes CASRGGTGGPGELFF.

The chain recombines TRBV15 with TRBJ2-3, with 7 bases matching TRBD1. Germline CDR1 LNHNV, CDR2 YYDKDF (reference sequence). J was trimmed by 2 bases and V by 2 bases; bases with no gene match: 7. This CDR3 contains 16 residues. CDR3 coding DNA: TGTGCCACCAGCAGAAGACAGGGAACGGCCACAGATACGCAGTATTTT. It yields the protein CATSRRQGTATDTQYF.